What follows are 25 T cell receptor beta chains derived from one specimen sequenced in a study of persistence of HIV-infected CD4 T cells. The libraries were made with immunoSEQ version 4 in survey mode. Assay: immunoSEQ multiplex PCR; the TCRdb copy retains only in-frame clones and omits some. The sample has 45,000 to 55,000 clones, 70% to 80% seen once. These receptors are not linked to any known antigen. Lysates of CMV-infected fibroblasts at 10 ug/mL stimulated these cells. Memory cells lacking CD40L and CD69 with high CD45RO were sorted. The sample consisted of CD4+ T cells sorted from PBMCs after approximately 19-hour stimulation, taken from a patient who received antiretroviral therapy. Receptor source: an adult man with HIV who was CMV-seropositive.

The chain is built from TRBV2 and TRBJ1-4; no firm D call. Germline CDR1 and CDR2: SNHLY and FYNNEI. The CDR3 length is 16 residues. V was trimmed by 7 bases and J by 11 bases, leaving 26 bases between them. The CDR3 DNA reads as TGTGCCAGCACGCGGACCCGCCCCGAAACAGATGGGAAACTGTTTTTT. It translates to CASTRTRPETDGKLFF.

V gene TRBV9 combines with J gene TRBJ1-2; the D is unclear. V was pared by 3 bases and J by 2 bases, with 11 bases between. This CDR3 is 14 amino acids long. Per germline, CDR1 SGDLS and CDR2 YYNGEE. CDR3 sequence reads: CASSARATNYGYTF. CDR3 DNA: TGTGCCAGCAGCGCGCGGGCTACCAACTATGGCTACACCTTC.

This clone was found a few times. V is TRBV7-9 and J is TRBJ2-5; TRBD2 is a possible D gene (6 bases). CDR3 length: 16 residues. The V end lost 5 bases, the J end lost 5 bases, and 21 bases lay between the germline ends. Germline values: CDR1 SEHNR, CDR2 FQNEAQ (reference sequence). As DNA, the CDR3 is TGTGCCAGCAGCACCCCGGGACTGCAAAAATGGGAGACCCAGTACTTC. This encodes CASSTPGLQKWETQYF.

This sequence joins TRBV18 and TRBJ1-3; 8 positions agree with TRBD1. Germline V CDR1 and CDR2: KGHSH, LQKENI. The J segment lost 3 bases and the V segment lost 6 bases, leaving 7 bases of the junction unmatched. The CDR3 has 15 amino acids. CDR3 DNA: TGTGCCAGCTCGCTTCAGGGGGCAGATGGAAACACCATATATTTT. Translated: CASSLQGADGNTIYF.

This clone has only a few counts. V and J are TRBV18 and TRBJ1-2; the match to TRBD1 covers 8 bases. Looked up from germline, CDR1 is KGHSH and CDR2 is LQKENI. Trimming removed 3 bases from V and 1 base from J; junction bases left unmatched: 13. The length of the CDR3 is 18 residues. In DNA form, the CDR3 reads TGTGCCAGCTCACCTCCGGGACAGGAGCCTCTATTTAACTATGGCTACACCTTC. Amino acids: CASSPPGQEPLFNYGYTF. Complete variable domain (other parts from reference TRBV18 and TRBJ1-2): NAGVMQNPRHLVRRRGQEARLRCSPMKGHSHVYWYRQLPEEGLKFMVYLQKENIIDESGMPKERFSAEFPKEGPSILRIQQVVRGDSAAYFCASSPPGQEPLFNYGYTFGSGTRLTVV.

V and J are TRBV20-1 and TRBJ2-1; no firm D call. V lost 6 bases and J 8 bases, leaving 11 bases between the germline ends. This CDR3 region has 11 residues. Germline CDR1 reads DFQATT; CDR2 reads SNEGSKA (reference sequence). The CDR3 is CSAPPGHEQFF. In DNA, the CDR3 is TGCAGTGCCCCCCCCGGGCATGAGCAGTTCTTC.

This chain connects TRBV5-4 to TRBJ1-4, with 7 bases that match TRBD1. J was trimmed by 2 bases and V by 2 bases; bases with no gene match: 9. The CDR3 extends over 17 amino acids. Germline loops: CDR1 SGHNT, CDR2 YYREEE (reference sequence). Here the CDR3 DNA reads TGTGCCAGCAGCTTTGACAGGGAAGATAGGACTAATGAAAAACTGTTTTTT. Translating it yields CASSFDREDRTNEKLFF.

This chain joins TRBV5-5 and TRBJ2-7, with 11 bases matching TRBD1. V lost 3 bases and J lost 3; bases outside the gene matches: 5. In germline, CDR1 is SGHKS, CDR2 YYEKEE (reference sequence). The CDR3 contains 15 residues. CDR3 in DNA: TGTGCCAGCAGCTCCGGGACAGGGGGTTACTACGAGCAGTACTTC. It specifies CASSSGTGGYYEQYF.

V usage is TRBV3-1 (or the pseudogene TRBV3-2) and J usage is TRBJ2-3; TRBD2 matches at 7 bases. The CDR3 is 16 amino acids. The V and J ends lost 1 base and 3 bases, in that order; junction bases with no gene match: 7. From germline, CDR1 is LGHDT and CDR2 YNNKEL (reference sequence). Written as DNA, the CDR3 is TGTGCCAGCAGCCAAGGGTCGGGAGCGGGGACAGATACGCAGTATTTT. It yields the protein CASSQGSGAGTDTQYF.

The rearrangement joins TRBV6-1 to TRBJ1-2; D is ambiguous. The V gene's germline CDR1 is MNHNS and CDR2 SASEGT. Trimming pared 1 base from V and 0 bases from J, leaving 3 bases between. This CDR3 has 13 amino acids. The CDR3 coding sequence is TGTGCCAGCAGTGAAGGGTCTAACTATGGCTACACCTTC. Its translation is CASSEGSNYGYTF.

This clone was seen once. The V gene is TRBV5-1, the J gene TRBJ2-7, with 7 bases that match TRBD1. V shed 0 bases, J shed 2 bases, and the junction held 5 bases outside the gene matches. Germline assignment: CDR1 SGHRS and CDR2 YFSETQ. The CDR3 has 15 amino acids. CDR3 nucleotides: TGCGCCAGCAGCTTGGGGGACAGTCGCACCTACGAGCAGTACTTC. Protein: CASSLGDSRTYEQYF. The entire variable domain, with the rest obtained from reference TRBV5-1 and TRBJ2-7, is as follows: KAGVTQTPRYLIKTRGQQVTLSCSPISGHRSVSWYQQTPGQGLQFLFEYFSETQRNKGNFPGRFSGRQFSNSRSEMNVSTLELGDSALYLCASSLGDSRTYEQYFGPGTRLTVT.

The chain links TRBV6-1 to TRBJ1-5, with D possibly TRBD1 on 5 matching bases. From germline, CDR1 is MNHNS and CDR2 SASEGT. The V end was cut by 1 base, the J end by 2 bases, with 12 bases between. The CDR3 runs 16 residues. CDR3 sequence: CASSEGSGGGNQPQHF. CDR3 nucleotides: TGTGCCAGCAGTGAAGGATCGGGGGGAGGCAATCAGCCCCAGCATTTT.

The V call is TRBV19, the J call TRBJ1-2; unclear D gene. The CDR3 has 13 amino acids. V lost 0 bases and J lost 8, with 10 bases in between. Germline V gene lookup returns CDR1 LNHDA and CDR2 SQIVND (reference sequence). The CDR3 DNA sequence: TGTGCCAGTAGTATAGATCGCCAGACGGGCTACACCTTC. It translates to CASSIDRQTGYTF.

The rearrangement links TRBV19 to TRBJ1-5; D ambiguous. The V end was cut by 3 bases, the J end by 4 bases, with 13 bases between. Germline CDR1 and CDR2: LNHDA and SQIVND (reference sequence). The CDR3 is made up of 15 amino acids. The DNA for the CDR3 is TGTGCCAGTAGTATTCTTATGGGTGAGAATCAGCCCCAGCATTTT. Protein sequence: CASSILMGENQPQHF.

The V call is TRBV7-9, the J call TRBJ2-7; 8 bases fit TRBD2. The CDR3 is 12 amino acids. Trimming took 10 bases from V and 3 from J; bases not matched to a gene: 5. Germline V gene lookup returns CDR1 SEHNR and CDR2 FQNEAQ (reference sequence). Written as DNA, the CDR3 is TGTGCCATCCTAAGCGGGAGCTACGAGCAGTACTTC. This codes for CAILSGSYEQYF.

The CDR3 loop reads CASSLWATTSTDTQYF. In DNA, the CDR3 is TGTGCCAGCAGCTTGTGGGCGACTACTAGCACAGATACGCAGTATTTT. The chain employs TRBV5-5 and TRBJ2-3, with D possibly being TRBD2 (5 bases). V dropped 1 base and J dropped 0 bases, with 12 bases sitting between them. CDR1 and CDR2 (germline): SGHKS, YYEKEE (reference sequence). The CDR3 has 16 amino acids. The whole variable domain, filled in from reference TRBV5-5 and TRBJ2-3, reads DAGVTQSPTHLIKTRGQQVTLRCSPISGHKSVSWYQQVLGQGPQFIFQYYEKEERGRGNFPDRFSARQFPNYSSELNVNALLLGDSALYLCASSLWATTSTDTQYFGPGTRLTVL.

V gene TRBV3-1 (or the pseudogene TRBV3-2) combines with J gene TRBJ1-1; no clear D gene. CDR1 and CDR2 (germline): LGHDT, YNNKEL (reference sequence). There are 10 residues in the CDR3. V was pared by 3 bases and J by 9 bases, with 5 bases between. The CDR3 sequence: CASSHGQAFF. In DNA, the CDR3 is TGTGCCAGCAGCCACGGACAAGCTTTCTTT.

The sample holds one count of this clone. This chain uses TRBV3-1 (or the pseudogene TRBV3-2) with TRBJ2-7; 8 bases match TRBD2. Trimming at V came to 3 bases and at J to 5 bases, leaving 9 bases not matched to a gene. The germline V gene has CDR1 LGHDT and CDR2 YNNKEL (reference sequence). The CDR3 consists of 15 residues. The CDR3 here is CASSHGSGAGNEQYF. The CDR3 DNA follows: TGTGCCAGCAGCCACGGTAGCGGGGCAGGCAACGAGCAGTACTTC.

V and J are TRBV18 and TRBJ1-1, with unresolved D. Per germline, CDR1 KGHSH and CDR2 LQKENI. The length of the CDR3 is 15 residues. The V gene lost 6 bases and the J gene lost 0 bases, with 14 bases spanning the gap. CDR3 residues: CASSPARSMNTEAFF. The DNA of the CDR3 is TGTGCCAGCTCTCCCGCCAGGAGCATGAACACTGAAGCTTTCTTT.

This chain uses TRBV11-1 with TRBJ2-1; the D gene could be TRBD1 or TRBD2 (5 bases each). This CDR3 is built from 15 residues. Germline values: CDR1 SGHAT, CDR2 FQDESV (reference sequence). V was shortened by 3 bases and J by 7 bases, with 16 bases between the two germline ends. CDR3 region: CASSFGTKTGNEQFF. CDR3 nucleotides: TGTGCCAGCAGCTTCGGGACCAAGACCGGGAATGAGCAGTTCTTC.

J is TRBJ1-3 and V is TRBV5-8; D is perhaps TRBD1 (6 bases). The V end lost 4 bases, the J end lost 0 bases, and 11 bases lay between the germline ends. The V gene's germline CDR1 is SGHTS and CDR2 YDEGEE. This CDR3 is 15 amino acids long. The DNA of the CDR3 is TGTGCCAGCAGCCCCGGACAGAGCTCTGGAAACACCATATATTTT. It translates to CASSPGQSSGNTIYF. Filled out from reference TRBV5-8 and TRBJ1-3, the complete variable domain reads EAGVTQSPTHLIKTRGQQATLRCSPISGHTSVYWYQQALGLGLQFLLWYDEGEERNRGNFPPRFSGRQFPNYSSELNVNALELEDSALYLCASSPGQSSGNTIYFGEGSWLTVV.

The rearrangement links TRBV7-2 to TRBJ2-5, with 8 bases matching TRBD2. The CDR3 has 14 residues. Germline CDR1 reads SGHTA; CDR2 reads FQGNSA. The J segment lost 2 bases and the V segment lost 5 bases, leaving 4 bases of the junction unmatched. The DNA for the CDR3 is TGTGCCAGCAGCCCCGGGACTAGTCAAGAGACCCAGTACTTC. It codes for CASSPGTSQETQYF.

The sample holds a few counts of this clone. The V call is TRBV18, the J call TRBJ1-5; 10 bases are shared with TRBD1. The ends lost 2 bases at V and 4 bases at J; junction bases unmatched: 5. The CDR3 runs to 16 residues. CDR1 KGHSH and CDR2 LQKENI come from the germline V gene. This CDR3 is CASSPRDRGANQPQHF. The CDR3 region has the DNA TGTGCCAGCTCACCAAGGGACAGGGGAGCTAATCAGCCCCAGCATTTT.

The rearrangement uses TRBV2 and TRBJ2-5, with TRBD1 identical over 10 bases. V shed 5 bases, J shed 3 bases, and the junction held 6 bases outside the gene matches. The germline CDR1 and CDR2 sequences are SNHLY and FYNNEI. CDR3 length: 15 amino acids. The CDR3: CASSQRGQGKETQYF. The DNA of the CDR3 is TGTGCCAGCAGTCAAAGGGGACAGGGGAAAGAGACCCAGTACTTC.

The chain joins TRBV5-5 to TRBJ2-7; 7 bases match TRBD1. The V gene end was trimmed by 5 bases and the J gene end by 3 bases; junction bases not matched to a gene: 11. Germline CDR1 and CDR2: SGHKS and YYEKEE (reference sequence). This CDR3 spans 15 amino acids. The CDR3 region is CASSSWDSPHYEQYF. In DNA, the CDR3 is TGTGCCAGCAGTTCGTGGGACAGCCCCCACTACGAGCAGTACTTC.